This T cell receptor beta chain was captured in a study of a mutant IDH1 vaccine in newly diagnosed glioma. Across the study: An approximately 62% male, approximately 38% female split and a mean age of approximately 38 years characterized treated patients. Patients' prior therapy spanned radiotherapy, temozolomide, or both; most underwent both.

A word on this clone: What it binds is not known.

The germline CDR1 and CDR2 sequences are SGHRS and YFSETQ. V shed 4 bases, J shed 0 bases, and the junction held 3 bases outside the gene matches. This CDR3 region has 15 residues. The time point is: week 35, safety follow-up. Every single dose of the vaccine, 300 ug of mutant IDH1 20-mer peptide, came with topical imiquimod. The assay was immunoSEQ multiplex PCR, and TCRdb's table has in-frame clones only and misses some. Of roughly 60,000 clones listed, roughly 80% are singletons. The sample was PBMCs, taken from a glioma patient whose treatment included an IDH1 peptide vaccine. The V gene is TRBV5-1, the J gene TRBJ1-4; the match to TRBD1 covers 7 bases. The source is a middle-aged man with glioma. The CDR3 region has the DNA TGCGCCAGCAGCGCCGGGACAGCAACTAATGAAAAACTGTTTTTT. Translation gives CASSAGTATNEKLFF. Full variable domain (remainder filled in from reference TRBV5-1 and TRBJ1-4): KAGVTQTPRYLIKTRGQQVTLSCSPISGHRSVSWYQQTPGQGLQFLFEYFSETQRNKGNFPGRFSGRQFSNSRSEMNVSTLELGDSALYLCASSAGTATNEKLFFGSGTQLSVL.